The source of this T cell receptor (beta chain) is a study of T-cell memory formation after mild COVID-19. Across the whole study: For the most part, TCR clusters were specific to one donor. Study-level points and caveats: CD4+ contracting clones were found mainly in CM and EM, and CD8+ ones in EMRA. Contracting clones from day 15 to 85 had balanced CD4/CD8; later expanders favoured CD4+.

This CDR3 is built from 14 residues. The V gene's germline CDR1 is SGHRS and CDR2 YFSETQ. With 4 bases clipped from V and 4 bases from J, the junction kept 6 bases outside the gene matches. The 5'RACE method, run with constant-segment primers, produced TCR alpha and TCR beta cDNA libraries (carrying sample barcodes and UMIs). Each CDR3 protein gets one entry after TCRdb re-called the 5' RACE reads with MiXCR. This table has hundreds of thousands of distinct CDR3 sequences, roughly 18% appearing once. This clonotype occurred a few times. Its target is not known. This clonotype was obtained from a young man who had mild COVID-19 (a few samples of this study predate the infection). Cell type and time point are not known. The sample was PBMCs or a T cell subset sorted from them (not recorded which). The chain links TRBV5-1 to TRBJ2-5; 8 positions match TRBD1. CDR3 nucleotide sequence: TGCGCCAGCAGCACGGCCCAGGGGGCAGAGACCCAGTACTTC. Amino acids: CASSTAQGAETQYF. Full variable domain (remainder filled in from reference TRBV5-1 and TRBJ2-5): KAGVTQTPRYLIKTRGQQVTLSCSPISGHRSVSWYQQTPGQGLQFLFEYFSETQRNKGNFPGRFSGRQFSNSRSEMNVSTLELGDSALYLCASSTAQGAETQYFGPGTRLLVL.